The subject of this entry is one T cell receptor (beta chain). Its antigen remains unknown. The CDR3 covers 11 residues. Germline V gives CDR1 DFQATT, CDR2 SNEGSKA (reference sequence). V dropped 6 bases and J dropped 6 bases, with 12 bases sitting between them. This record comes from a study of cytomegalovirus exposure and HLA in healthy donors. Study overall: Unique TCRs numbering about 85 million, obtained from HLA-typed donors, made up an early data release.

In the PCR, 60 Vbeta and 13 Jbeta primers were used. Produced via immunoSEQ multiplex PCR; TCRdb's table is partial and in-frame only. The sample records about 200,000 clones, roughly 80% being singletons. General observations from the study: Presence/absence analyses rested on an assumption that sequencing depth was roughly uniform across donors. A later analysis reported that several of the most significant clusters appeared to be linked to common viral pathogens, among them Epstein-Barr virus.

The V and J genes are TRBV20-1 and TRBJ2-7, with D perhaps matching TRBD1 (6 bases). This clonotype was sampled from a man aged 40-50 years in good health and CMV-seronegative. Sequencing used PBMCs. CDR3 sequence reads: CSALRTVEQYF. In nucleotides, the CDR3 is TGCAGTGCCTTACGGACAGTCGAGCAGTACTTC.